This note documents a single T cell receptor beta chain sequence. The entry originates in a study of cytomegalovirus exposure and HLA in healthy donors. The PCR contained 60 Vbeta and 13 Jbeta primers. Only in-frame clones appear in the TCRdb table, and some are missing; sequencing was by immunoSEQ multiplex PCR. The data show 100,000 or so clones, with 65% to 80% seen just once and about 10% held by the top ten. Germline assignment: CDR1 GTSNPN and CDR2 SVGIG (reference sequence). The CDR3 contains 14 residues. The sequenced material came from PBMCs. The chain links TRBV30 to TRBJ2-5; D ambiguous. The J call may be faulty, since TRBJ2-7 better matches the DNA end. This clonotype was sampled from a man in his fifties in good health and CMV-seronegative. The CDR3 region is CAWSGFRANYEQYF. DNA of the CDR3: TGTGCCTGGAGTGGATTTAGAGCGAACTACGAGCAGTACTTC.